This T cell receptor beta chain appears in the sequencing data of a study of T cells in tumors after PD-1 blockade. Study overall: Patients had no prior checkpoint blockade, systemic immunosuppressants, or anti-cancer therapy within 4 weeks. Either cemiplimab 350 mg every 2 weeks or pembrolizumab 200 mg every 3 weeks was given. Blood samples averaged around 110,000 templates (range roughly 24,679-270,000) and 36,000 or so unique clonotypes.

Sequencing was performed with immunoSEQ multiplex PCR; in TCRdb, only in-frame clones are kept and a portion is missing. The sample yields tens of thousands of clones, around four fifths seen once. Germline assignment: CDR1 SGHNT and CDR2 YYREEE (reference sequence). V dropped 4 bases and J dropped 2; count of bases not matched to a gene: 2. The CDR3 runs 13 residues. This clonotype was sampled from a human donor with advanced basal cell or squamous cell carcinoma (not recorded which). This material consisted of PBMCs, taken before anti-PD-1 therapy. The V and J genes are TRBV5-4 and TRBJ2-5; the match to TRBD2 covers 7 bases. CDR3 sequence: CASSPGRQETQYF. The CDR3 DNA is TGTGCCAGCAGCCCCGGGAGGCAAGAGACCCAGTACTTC.